This T cell receptor beta chain was recovered during a study of T-cell reconstitution after alpha-beta-depleted transplantation in children. Study-level findings and limits: The main origin of T-cell counts and diversity one year after transplant was newly produced T cells. About two months after transplant, alpha-beta T cells reportedly came from several hundred expanded graft clones. High day-60 TCRbeta diversity in some patients came from surviving recipient T cells and thymic progenitors.

V was cut by 4 bases and J by 1 base, with 8 bases left in between. The V gene's germline CDR1 is SGHKS and CDR2 YYEKEE (reference sequence). The CDR3 contains 14 residues. Construction of the TCRbeta library involved unique molecular identifiers. TCRdb processed the PCR reads anew with MiXCR; each CDR3 protein has one entry. The sample yields some 310,000 distinct CDR3 sequences, 20% to 30% seen once. The table lists this clonotype with a few counts. Its antigen is not identified. The chain uses TRBV5-5 and TRBJ2-2, with D maybe TRBD1 (6 bases). This receptor was obtained from a male patient between 5 and 17 years old who had a stem cell transplant for acute lymphoblastic leukemia, so the T cells may come from the graft donor. The material sequenced was PBMCs, mostly from graft donor cells, taken 180 days after TCRalphabeta/CD19-depleted stem cell transplant. CDR3 DNA: TGTGCCAGCAGCCTGGGACAGAACACCGGGGAGCTGTTTTTT. Protein sequence: CASSLGQNTGELFF.